These T cell receptor beta chains were read from a single sample in a study of blood T cell repertoires in COVID-19. Measured with immunoSEQ multiplex PCR; TCRdb has only the in-frame clones, and not every one. In the table there are 100,000 to 150,000 clones, approximately 81% of which are singletons. The specimen sequenced was peripheral blood. Every receptor here comes from a middle-aged man with active or convalescent COVID-19. CDR3s include the opening cysteine and the closing phenylalanine or tryptophan. Each record gives: V gene, D gene, J gene, clone size, CDR3 DNA, CDR3 protein. A D gene is named only where the DNA matches it firmly. Clone sizes are given selectively: once, few, many, or a class where the clone is expanded.

v_call: TRBV3-1/TRBV3-2; d_call: NA; j_call: TRBJ1-6; clone_size: NA; cdr3_nt: TGTGCCAGCAGCCAAGAGTGGGGGCGATCTAATTCACCCCTCCACTTT; cdr3_aa: CASSQEWGRSNSPLHF
v_call: TRBV29-1; d_call: TRBD2; j_call: TRBJ2-1; clone_size: NA; cdr3_nt: TGCAGCGTTGAAGTGGTAGCGGGAGGGCCCTACAATGAGCAGTTCTTC; cdr3_aa: CSVEVVAGGPYNEQFF
v_call: TRBV6-5; d_call: TRBD2; j_call: TRBJ2-1; clone_size: NA; cdr3_nt: TGTGCCAGCGGGAGGGCTCTACAAAACAATGAGCAGTTCTTC; cdr3_aa: CASGRALQNNEQFF
v_call: TRBV2; d_call: TRBD2; j_call: TRBJ2-1; clone_size: NA; cdr3_nt: TGTGCCAGCACCCCCAGCGGGGGAGGGTGGACCTACAATGAGCAGTTCTTC; cdr3_aa: CASTPSGGGWTYNEQFF
v_call: TRBV12-2; d_call: NA; j_call: TRBJ1-6; clone_size: NA; cdr3_nt: TGTGCAAGTCGCCCTAGACAGTTTCCATCACTCCACTATAATTCACCCCTCCACTTT; cdr3_aa: CASRPRQFPSLHYNSPLHF
v_call: TRBV24-1; d_call: NA; j_call: TRBJ1-3; clone_size: NA; cdr3_nt: TGTGCCACCGCGGGGGGCTCTGGAAACACCATATATTTT; cdr3_aa: CATAGGSGNTIYF
v_call: TRBV9; d_call: NA; j_call: TRBJ1-3; clone_size: NA; cdr3_nt: TGTGCCAGCAGCCCTGTCCCTGGAAACACCATATATTTT; cdr3_aa: CASSPVPGNTIYF
v_call: TRBV4-2; d_call: NA; j_call: TRBJ2-7; clone_size: NA; cdr3_nt: TGTGCCAGCAGCCCCCATGGCGGGAACTCCTACGAGCAGTACTTC; cdr3_aa: CASSPHGGNSYEQYF
v_call: TRBV12-3/TRBV12-4; d_call: TRBD1; j_call: TRBJ2-7; clone_size: once; cdr3_nt: TGTGCCAGCAGTCGGACAGGGAACGAGCAGTACTTC; cdr3_aa: CASSRTGNEQYF
v_call: TRBV21-1; d_call: NA; j_call: TRBJ2-1; clone_size: NA; cdr3_nt: TGTGCCAGCAGCACTAACAGGGGTATACCCTACAATGAGCAGTTCTTC; cdr3_aa: CASSTNRGIPYNEQFF
v_call: TRBV9; d_call: NA; j_call: TRBJ2-3; clone_size: NA; cdr3_nt: TGTGCCAGCAGCGTAGCGATGAGGGATACGCAGTATTTT; cdr3_aa: CASSVAMRDTQYF
v_call: TRBV5-4; d_call: TRBD1; j_call: TRBJ2-5; clone_size: once; cdr3_nt: TGTGCCAGCAGCTTAAGGGTCAGGGGGCCAGAGACCCAGTACTTC; cdr3_aa: CASSLRVRGPETQYF
v_call: TRBV19; d_call: NA; j_call: TRBJ1-3; clone_size: NA; cdr3_nt: TGTGCCAGTAGTATGGGGCAGGTCCCTGGAAACACCATATATTTT; cdr3_aa: CASSMGQVPGNTIYF
v_call: TRBV10-3; d_call: NA; j_call: TRBJ1-1; clone_size: NA; cdr3_nt: TGTGCCGTCGCGGCAGGGAAGAACACTGAAGCTTTCTTT; cdr3_aa: CAVAAGKNTEAFF
v_call: TRBV6-1; d_call: NA; j_call: TRBJ2-7; clone_size: NA; cdr3_nt: TGTGCCAGCAGTGTTTTCTCAGGGGGGATCTCCTACGAGCAGTACTTC; cdr3_aa: CASSVFSGGISYEQYF
v_call: TRBV6-2/TRBV6-3; d_call: NA; j_call: TRBJ1-1; clone_size: NA; cdr3_nt: TGTGCCAGCAGTATCGCACGACTTCAGAACACTGAAGCTTTCTTT; cdr3_aa: CASSIARLQNTEAFF
v_call: TRBV7-2; d_call: TRBD1; j_call: TRBJ1-5; clone_size: once; cdr3_nt: TGTGCCAGCAGCTTAAAGACAGGGGGGTATCAGCCCCAGCATTTT; cdr3_aa: CASSLKTGGYQPQHF
v_call: TRBV11-2; d_call: NA; j_call: TRBJ2-5; clone_size: NA; cdr3_nt: TGTGCCAGCAGCTTAGTTAGGACCGGCGGGGAGACCCAGTACTTC; cdr3_aa: CASSLVRTGGETQYF
v_call: TRBV29-1; d_call: NA; j_call: TRBJ1-5; clone_size: NA; cdr3_nt: TGCAGCGTTGAAGATCAGGCGAATCAGCCCCAGCATTTT; cdr3_aa: CSVEDQANQPQHF
v_call: TRBV14; d_call: TRBD1; j_call: TRBJ1-5; clone_size: few; cdr3_nt: TGTGCCAGCAGCCAAGAACGACAGGGGTATCAGCCCCAGCATTTT; cdr3_aa: CASSQERQGYQPQHF
v_call: TRBV5-4; d_call: NA; j_call: TRBJ2-3; clone_size: NA; cdr3_nt: TGTGCCAGCAGCCTTCTACCCAGCACAGATACGCAGTATTTT; cdr3_aa: CASSLLPSTDTQYF
v_call: TRBV7-9; d_call: NA; j_call: TRBJ1-2; clone_size: few; cdr3_nt: TGTGCCAGCAGCCCGTCTAACTATGGCTACACCTTC; cdr3_aa: CASSPSNYGYTF
v_call: TRBV24-1; d_call: TRBD2; j_call: TRBJ2-3; clone_size: NA; cdr3_nt: TGTGCCACCAGTGACCTAAATAGCGGGGGCCTCACAGATACGCAGTATTTT; cdr3_aa: CATSDLNSGGLTDTQYF
v_call: TRBV9; d_call: NA; j_call: TRBJ2-2; clone_size: once; cdr3_nt: TGTGCCAGCAACAGTAACACCGGGGAGCTGTTTTTT; cdr3_aa: CASNSNTGELFF
v_call: TRBV30; d_call: NA; j_call: TRBJ1-2; clone_size: NA; cdr3_nt: TGTGCCTGGAGTGACCTGTGGAGGGGAATTTCCTATGGCTACACCTTC; cdr3_aa: CAWSDLWRGISYGYTF
v_call: TRBV7-9; d_call: NA; j_call: TRBJ2-3; clone_size: NA; cdr3_nt: TGTGCCAGCAGCTTAGTTGGACAGATAGGAGATACGCAGTATTTT; cdr3_aa: CASSLVGQIGDTQYF
v_call: TRBV9; d_call: TRBD1; j_call: TRBJ1-1; clone_size: few; cdr3_nt: TGTGCCAGCAGCGCCCGACAGGGGGCGGACACTGAAGCTTTCTTT; cdr3_aa: CASSARQGADTEAFF
v_call: TRBV7-9; d_call: NA; j_call: TRBJ2-2; clone_size: NA; cdr3_nt: TGTGCCAGCAGCCCTACGGGTCCCGGGGAGCTGTTTTTT; cdr3_aa: CASSPTGPGELFF
v_call: TRBV27; d_call: TRBD1; j_call: TRBJ1-5; clone_size: NA; cdr3_nt: TGTGCCAGCAGTGACAGGGGCAATAGCAATCAGCCCCAGCATTTT; cdr3_aa: CASSDRGNSNQPQHF
v_call: TRBV5-1; d_call: NA; j_call: TRBJ2-7; clone_size: NA; cdr3_nt: TGCGCCAGCAGCTTGGCGGCGGAGGCCTACGAGCAGTACTTC; cdr3_aa: CASSLAAEAYEQYF
v_call: TRBV18; d_call: NA; j_call: TRBJ1-1; clone_size: NA; cdr3_nt: TGTGCCAGCTCACCACTCGTAGTGAACACTGAAGCTTTCTTT; cdr3_aa: CASSPLVVNTEAFF
v_call: TRBV20-1; d_call: TRBD1; j_call: TRBJ2-1; clone_size: NA; cdr3_nt: TGCAGTGCTAGTTATCAGGGGGTGAGCTCCTACAATGAGCAGTTCTTC; cdr3_aa: CSASYQGVSSYNEQFF
v_call: TRBV5-1; d_call: TRBD1; j_call: TRBJ1-4; clone_size: NA; cdr3_nt: TGCGCCAGCACCCCACAGGGGGCAGGTGAAAAACTGTTTTTT; cdr3_aa: CASTPQGAGEKLFF
v_call: TRBV6-4; d_call: TRBD2; j_call: TRBJ2-3; clone_size: NA; cdr3_nt: TGTGCCAGCCGAGGCCCTAGCGGGGGATCGACAGATACGCAGTATTTT; cdr3_aa: CASRGPSGGSTDTQYF
v_call: TRBV12-1; d_call: NA; j_call: TRBJ1-3; clone_size: few; cdr3_nt: TGTGCCAGCAGCCCGCGGTGGAGGGTTGACACCATATATTTT; cdr3_aa: CASSPRWRVDTIYF
v_call: TRBV2; d_call: NA; j_call: TRBJ1-5; clone_size: few; cdr3_nt: TGTGCCAGCAGTCGCGATCGTGGCAATCAGCCCCAGCATTTT; cdr3_aa: CASSRDRGNQPQHF
v_call: TRBV2; d_call: TRBD1; j_call: TRBJ2-2; clone_size: NA; cdr3_nt: TGTGCCAGCACCGGGACAGGGGCCACCGGGGAGCTGTTTTTT; cdr3_aa: CASTGTGATGELFF
v_call: TRBV6-5; d_call: TRBD2; j_call: TRBJ2-7; clone_size: NA; cdr3_nt: TGTGCCAGCAGTTACTCAGGGTCCGGGGGGAACCACGAGCAGTACTTC; cdr3_aa: CASSYSGSGGNHEQYF
v_call: TRBV4-2; d_call: NA; j_call: TRBJ1-1; clone_size: NA; cdr3_nt: TGTGCCAGCAGCCAAGATCCGGTCCTCGCGGGCACTGAAGCTTTCTTT; cdr3_aa: CASSQDPVLAGTEAFF
v_call: TRBV15; d_call: NA; j_call: TRBJ1-3; clone_size: NA; cdr3_nt: TGTGCCACCAGCCCCGATGGGAGGTCTGGAAACACCATATATTTT; cdr3_aa: CATSPDGRSGNTIYF
v_call: TRBV6-2/TRBV6-3; d_call: TRBD1; j_call: TRBJ1-5; clone_size: NA; cdr3_nt: TGTGCCAGCAGTTACTCGACAGGGTTCGGTCAGCCCCAGCATTTT; cdr3_aa: CASSYSTGFGQPQHF
v_call: TRBV6-5; d_call: TRBD1; j_call: TRBJ1-5; clone_size: NA; cdr3_nt: TGTGCCAGCAAATGGGACAGGAACGACAATCAGCCCCAGCATTTT; cdr3_aa: CASKWDRNDNQPQHF
v_call: TRBV5-1; d_call: TRBD2; j_call: TRBJ2-1; clone_size: NA; cdr3_nt: TGCGCCAGCAGCCCGGGACTAGCGGGGGACAATGAGCAGTTCTTC; cdr3_aa: CASSPGLAGDNEQFF
v_call: TRBV29-1; d_call: TRBD1; j_call: TRBJ1-2; clone_size: NA; cdr3_nt: TGCAGCGTTGAGGAGGGGGCGAGTGGCTACACCTTC; cdr3_aa: CSVEEGASGYTF
v_call: TRBV7-2; d_call: TRBD1; j_call: TRBJ1-5; clone_size: NA; cdr3_nt: TGTGCCAGCAGCTTACAGGGGGGCAATCAGCCCCAGCATTTT; cdr3_aa: CASSLQGGNQPQHF
v_call: TRBV5-1; d_call: TRBD2; j_call: TRBJ2-7; clone_size: NA; cdr3_nt: TGCGCCAGCAGCTCGGCGGGAGCGGTATCTACCTACGAGCAGTACTTC; cdr3_aa: CASSSAGAVSTYEQYF
v_call: TRBV2; d_call: TRBD1; j_call: TRBJ1-5; clone_size: NA; cdr3_nt: TGTGCTAGCAGATTACAGGGGAGTCAGCCCCAGCATTTT; cdr3_aa: CASRLQGSQPQHF
v_call: TRBV11-2; d_call: NA; j_call: TRBJ2-7; clone_size: NA; cdr3_nt: TGTGCCAGCAGTGTCCAGGCCTACGAGCAGTACTTC; cdr3_aa: CASSVQAYEQYF
v_call: TRBV19; d_call: NA; j_call: TRBJ1-1; clone_size: few; cdr3_nt: TGTGCCAGTACCTGGACAGCTCGAAGGACTGAAGCTTTCTTT; cdr3_aa: CASTWTARRTEAFF
v_call: TRBV14; d_call: TRBD1; j_call: TRBJ1-1; clone_size: NA; cdr3_nt: TGTGCCAGCAGCCTCCCGACAGGGAGAGACACTGAAGCTTTCTTT; cdr3_aa: CASSLPTGRDTEAFF
v_call: TRBV3-1/TRBV3-2; d_call: NA; j_call: TRBJ2-5; clone_size: NA; cdr3_nt: TGTGCCAGCAGCCCGGCTAAGCGAGAGACCCAGTACTTC; cdr3_aa: CASSPAKRETQYF
v_call: TRBV5-1; d_call: NA; j_call: TRBJ1-1; clone_size: NA; cdr3_nt: TGCGCCAGCAGCTTGATAGTCGGGGGTCTAGCTTTCTTT; cdr3_aa: CASSLIVGGLAFF
v_call: TRBV30; d_call: TRBD1; j_call: TRBJ1-5; clone_size: once; cdr3_nt: TGTGCCTGGAGTCCGGGACAGGTTAGCAATCAGCCCCAGCATTTT; cdr3_aa: CAWSPGQVSNQPQHF
v_call: TRBV11-1; d_call: NA; j_call: TRBJ1-1; clone_size: NA; cdr3_nt: TGTGCCAGCGCCCATGCGGCAGCCACTGAAGCTTTCTTT; cdr3_aa: CASAHAAATEAFF